The 3 T cell receptor beta chains below come from one sample, sequenced in a study of cytomegalovirus exposure and HLA in healthy donors. Libraries were prepared by immunoSEQ multiplex PCR; TCRdb keeps only in-frame clonotypes and omits some of them. Of 60,000 to 90,000 clones in the sample, approximately 94% were seen once. The material sequenced was PBMCs. The receptors were sampled from a young woman in good health and CMV-seronegative.

The V gene is TRBV11-2, the J gene TRBJ2-1, with D unresolved. Looked up from germline, CDR1 is SGHAT and CDR2 is FQNNGV. V lost 2 bases to trimming and J lost 7 bases, with 6 bases between them. This CDR3 comprises 12 residues. CDR3 amino acids: CASSLSWNEQFF. DNA for the CDR3: TGTGCCAGCAGCTTAAGCTGGAATGAGCAGTTCTTC.

The chain employs TRBV27 and TRBJ1-6; TRBD1 might be the D (5 bases). CDR3 size: 15 residues. V dropped 4 bases and J dropped 3 bases, with 10 bases sitting between them. CDR1 MNHEY and CDR2 SMNVEV come from the germline V gene (reference sequence). The CDR3 reads CASSYRQIYNSPLHF. CDR3 DNA: TGTGCCAGCAGTTATAGACAGATCTATAATTCACCCCTCCACTTT.

The rearrangement joins TRBV6-5 to TRBJ2-5; D uncertain. CDR1 and CDR2 from the germline V gene are MNHEY and SVGAGI. CDR3 length equals 14 residues. The V end lost 0 bases, the J end lost 5 bases, and 10 bases lay between the germline ends. CDR3: CASSYSRLVETQYF. The CDR3 DNA sequence: TGTGCCAGCAGTTACTCTCGATTAGTGGAGACCCAGTACTTC.